The next 24 T cell receptor beta chains were all read from a single sample in a study of T cells in women clearing cervical HPV infection. TCRdb's table, derived via immunoSEQ multiplex PCR, lists solely in-frame clones and lacks some. The table lists under 40,000 clones, with 6% to 6.5% in the top ten. Input material: blood buffy coat. The source of these receptors is a woman aged 18-69 years with a cervical HPV16 infection that either progressed to CIN3+ or cleared (not recorded which).

The CDR3: CASNDAGTGGNEQFF. The CDR3 DNA, read in part, is TGTGCCAGCAACGACGCCGGGACAGGGGGGAATGAG. The chain joins TRBV6-2 or TRBV6-3 to TRBJ2-1; 11 nucleotides line up with TRBD1. The read is 3 residues too short to cover the CDR3 end, so that end is filled in from the germline J gene. Trimming cost V 7 bases and J 7 bases; bases outside gene matches: 9. Germline loops: CDR1 MNHEY, CDR2 SVGEGT. There are 15 residues in the CDR3.

Turning to this clone: The read falls 3 residues short of the CDR3 end, and the missing part is taken from the germline J gene. This chain links TRBV6-2 or TRBV6-3 with TRBJ1-2; 7 nucleotides match TRBD1. In germline, CDR1 is MNHEY, CDR2 SVGEGT. There are 14 residues in the CDR3. V trimming: 6 bases; J trimming: 5 bases; junction bases outside the gene matches: 9. CDR3 in amino acids: CASSVPGQIYGYTF. CDR3 DNA (partial): TGTGCCAGCAGCGTCCCGGGACAGATATATGGC.

As regards this clone: The read halts 3 residues ahead of the CDR3 end, with the missing end drawn from the germline J gene. J is TRBJ1-2 and V is TRBV7-2; no definite D call. The CDR3 has 14 amino acids. CDR1 and CDR2 from the germline V gene are SGHTA and FQGNSA. This CDR3 reads CASSLRTSEVDYTF. The CDR3 DNA, read in part, is TGTGCCAGCAGCTTAAGGACTAGCGAGGTTGAC.

In the case of this clone: The junction departs from germline at one end; a sequencing error may be responsible. The CDR3 end is not reached by the read, which stops 3 residues before it; the germline J gene fills it in. The chain links TRBV19 to TRBJ2-1, with D tentatively TRBD1 (5 bases). CDR1 is LNHDA, CDR2 SQIVND, per germline (reference sequence). This CDR3 has 13 amino acids. The part of the CDR3 DNA that was read is TGTCCCAGTAACACGTACAGGTACGATGAG. Translating it yields CPSNTYRYDE. The entire CDR3 is CPSNTYRYDEQFF.

On this clone itself: Read sequence stops 3 residues before the CDR3 end, and the germline J gene provides the missing end. Other DNA sequences of this sample code for an identical CDR3. The chain carries TRBV7-3 and TRBJ2-1; 9 bases agree with TRBD2. The J segment lost 2 bases and the V segment lost 2 bases, leaving 1 base of the junction unmatched. Germline V lookup: CDR1 SGHTA, CDR2 FQGTGA. The CDR3 totals 15 residues. CDR3 loop: CASSLAGGTYNEQFF. Incomplete CDR3 DNA: TGTGCCAGCAGCTTAGCGGGAGGGACCTACAATGAG.

Notes on this clone: The junction does not match germline at one end; this may be a read error. The read ends 3 residues early relative to the CDR3; the germline J gene fills the gap. V gene TRBV4-2 combines with J gene TRBJ1-2, with D possibly TRBD1 on 6 matching bases. Germline loops: CDR1 LGHNA, CDR2 YNFKEQ. This CDR3 has 15 amino acids. CDR3 amino acids: CASSLGQKSNYGYTF. Partial CDR3 DNA: TGCGCCAGCAGCCTAGGACAGAAGAGTAACTATGGC.

As to this clone: The CDR3 end falls 3 residues outside the read, so it is completed with the germline J gene. V usage is TRBV29-1 and J usage is TRBJ2-3, with 11 positions matching TRBD2. J lost 6 bases, V lost 4 bases, and 9 bases had no gene match. This CDR3 region has 15 residues. Germline V lookup: CDR1 SQVTM, CDR2 ANQGSEA. The part of the CDR3 DNA that was read is TGCAGCGTTGTGGCTAGCGGGGGGAGCAGGGATACG. Its translation: CSVVASGGSRDT. The CDR3 as a whole reads CSVVASGGSRDTQYF.

CDR3 bases read: TGTGCCAGCAGCTTTGGGACAGACTATGGC. Protein: CASSFGTDYG. In full, the CDR3 reads CASSFGTDYGYTF. The J gene is TRBJ1-2, the V gene TRBV7-7; TRBD1 matches at 7 bases. The CDR3 end falls 3 residues outside the read, so it is completed with the germline J gene. With V trimmed by 3 bases and J by 3 bases, 1 base remained unmatched. The CDR3 covers 13 residues. From germline, CDR1 is SSHAT and CDR2 FNYEAQ (reference sequence). Full variable domain (remainder filled in from reference TRBV7-7 and TRBJ1-2): GAGVSQSPRYKVTKRGQDVTLRCDPISSHATLYWYQQALGQGPEFLTYFNYEAQPDKSGLPSDRFSAERPEGSISTLTIQRTEQRDSAMYRCASSFGTDYGYTFGSGTRLTVV.

As regards this clone: Read coverage stops 3 residues before the CDR3 terminus; the germline J gene supplies the remainder. The chain links TRBV7-9 to TRBJ1-2; no clear D gene. CDR3 size: 13 residues. V lost 1 base and J lost 6, with 9 bases in between. The germline V gene has CDR1 SEHNR and CDR2 FQNEAQ (reference sequence). The CDR3 reads CASSLGQMDGYTF. CDR3 bases read: TGTGCCAGCAGCTTAGGACAAATGGATGGC.

The DNA read from the CDR3 is TGTGCCAGCAGTTCTTGGCGGGGAGAGACC. Translated: CASSSWRGET. The full CDR3 reads CASSSWRGETYTF. The V call is TRBV7-2, the J call TRBJ1-2; D ambiguous. The read ends 3 residues shy of where the CDR3 ends; the end is completed using the germline J gene. In germline, CDR1 is SGHTA, CDR2 FQGNSA. This CDR3 is built from 13 residues.

Comment on this clone: The CDR3 end falls 3 residues outside the read, so it is completed with the germline J gene. V and J are TRBV19 and TRBJ2-1; 9 nucleotides agree with TRBD2. Per germline, CDR1 LNHDA and CDR2 SQIVND (reference sequence). The CDR3 is made up of 17 amino acids. With V trimmed by 3 bases and J by 2 bases, 8 bases remained unmatched. CDR3 sequence: CASSIRFGGGAYNEQFF. Partial CDR3 DNA: TGTGCCAGTAGTATTCGATTCGGCGGGGGGGCCTACAATGAG.

Comments on this clone: The missing CDR3 end, 3 residues past where the read stops, is filled in from the germline J gene. The rearrangement joins TRBV19 to TRBJ2-2, with TRBD1 matching over 7 bases. With V trimmed by 0 bases and J by 7 bases, 8 bases remained unmatched. The CDR3 covers 16 residues. Germline V gene data show CDR1 as LNHDA and CDR2 as SQIVND (reference sequence). The sequenced CDR3 bases are TGTGCCAGTAGTATAGACGGGACAGTTGGATTCGGGGAG. It specifies CASSIDGTVGFGE. The complete CDR3 reads CASSIDGTVGFGELFF.

Note on this clone: The sequence runs out 3 residues before the end of the CDR3; the remainder is reconstructed from the germline J gene. V usage is TRBV19 and J usage is TRBJ1-2; 9 bases line up with TRBD1. The CDR3 length is 13 residues. Germline trimming cut 2 bases from V and 6 bases from J; bases unmatched to any gene: 1. Germline assignment: CDR1 LNHDA and CDR2 SQIVND (reference sequence). The part of the CDR3 DNA that was read is TGTGCCAGTAGTATAACAGGGGGCGATGGC. It encodes CASSITGGDG. The complete CDR3 protein is CASSITGGDGYTF.

About this clone: The read stops 3 residues short of the end of the CDR3; the missing end is completed from the germline J gene. The chain employs TRBV30 and TRBJ2-1, with 7 bases identical to TRBD1. This CDR3 is built from 14 residues. Germline CDR1 is GTSNPN and CDR2 is SVGIG (reference sequence). V dropped 1 base and J dropped 5; count of bases not matched to a gene: 5. The CDR3 bases that were read are TGTGCCTGGAGTGCTGGGACAGACAACAATGAG. Protein sequence: CAWSAGTDNNE. The entire CDR3 protein is CAWSAGTDNNEQFF.

Concerning this clone: Coverage ceases 3 residues before the CDR3 finishes, and the germline J gene fills in the end. The chain couples TRBV4-2 to TRBJ2-5; 10 bases map to TRBD2. The CDR3 is 20 residues long. The germline V gene has CDR1 LGHNA and CDR2 YNFKEQ. V shed 4 bases, J shed 5 bases, and the junction held 22 bases outside the gene matches. CDR3 sequence: CASSLNWRGGGLAVSETQYF. CDR3 DNA (partial): TGTGCCAGCAGCCTCAATTGGAGGGGGGGCGGACTAGCGGTATCGGAGACC.

Concerning this clone itself: The observed sequence ends 3 residues before the CDR3 terminus, with the missing tail filled in from the germline J gene. The rearrangement uses TRBV29-1 and TRBJ2-1; TRBD2 agrees at 8 bases. The germline CDR1 and CDR2 sequences are SQVTM and ANQGSEA. The CDR3 extends over 15 amino acids. V gave up 7 bases and J gave up 8 bases; unmatched junction bases: 16. CDR3 loop: CSASLPGLGLDEQFF. Partial CDR3 DNA: TGCAGCGCCTCTTTACCGGGACTAGGTTTGGATGAG.

CDR3 DNA (partial): TGTGCCAGTAGTATCCAGGGTGTGGTACATGGC. This codes for CASSIQGVVHG. The complete CDR3 protein is CASSIQGVVHGYTF. The chain links TRBV19 to TRBJ1-2, with D perhaps matching TRBD1 (5 bases). The missing CDR3 end, 3 residues past where the read stops, is filled in from the germline J gene. The CDR3 is 14 amino acids. With 3 bases removed from V and 6 bases from J, the gap between germline ends came to 14 bases. The germline V gene encodes CDR1 LNHDA and CDR2 SQIVND (reference sequence). Together with reference TRBV19 and TRBJ1-2, the CDR3 gives the full variable domain: DGGITQSPKYLFRKEGQNVTLSCEQNLNHDAMYWYRQDPGQGLRLIYYSQIVNDFQKGDIAEGYSVSREKKESFPLTVTSAQKNPTAFYLCASSIQGVVHGYTFGSGTRLTVV.

Details on this clone: The read terminates 3 residues before the CDR3 end, so the remaining end is supplied by the germline J gene. The chain employs TRBV5-1 and TRBJ2-5; 12 nucleotides match TRBD1. Germline CDR1 is SGHRS and CDR2 is YFSETQ. V trimming: 2 bases; J trimming: 5 bases; junction bases outside the gene matches: 10. The CDR3 is made up of 17 amino acids. Incomplete CDR3 DNA: TGCGCCAGCAGCTTCTTCCCCGGGACAGGGGGCTACGAGACC. Amino acid sequence: CASSFFPGTGGYET. The complete CDR3 reads CASSFFPGTGGYETQYF.

On this clone: Read coverage stops 3 residues before the CDR3 terminus; the germline J gene supplies the remainder. The chain joins TRBV14 to TRBJ2-7; 7 nucleotides align to TRBD2. Germline CDR1 reads SGHDN; CDR2 reads FVKESK. V gave up 2 bases and J gave up 1 base; unmatched junction bases: 2. The CDR3 is 14 residues long. The sequenced part of the CDR3 DNA is TGTGCCAGCAGCCAACCGGGGGGATCCTACGAG. Its translation is CASSQPGGSYE. The full-length CDR3 reads as CASSQPGGSYEQYF.

As regards this clone: Sequencing ends 3 residues short of the CDR3 end; the germline J gene provides the rest. This chain links TRBV7-2 with TRBJ1-1; no reliable D call. V was trimmed by 1 base and J by 6 bases, leaving 12 bases between them. This CDR3 has 14 residues. The V gene's germline CDR1 is SGHTA and CDR2 FQGNSA. CDR3 residues: CASSLVYAAPEAFF. CDR3 bases read: TGTGCCAGCAGCTTAGTATACGCGGCGCCTGAA.

A word on this clone: The read comes to an end 3 residues before the CDR3 does, leaving the germline J gene to fill in the end. This chain uses TRBV29-1 with TRBJ2-1; 12 bases match TRBD2. This CDR3 has 15 amino acids. CDR1 is SQVTM, CDR2 ANQGSEA, per germline. With 6 bases clipped from V and 9 bases from J, the junction kept 12 bases outside the gene matches. The sequenced CDR3 bases are TGCAGCGTCTCTCTCGGACTAGCGGGGATTTCTGAG. It translates to CSVSLGLAGISE. The CDR3 in full is CSVSLGLAGISEQFF.

Note on this clone: The junction does not match germline at one end; this may be a read error. The read ends 3 residues before the CDR3 terminus; that terminus is restored from the germline J gene. The rearrangement uses TRBV4-2 and TRBJ2-3; D might be TRBD1 (6 bases). CDR3 size: 16 residues. The germline CDR1 and CDR2 sequences are LGHNA and YNFKEQ. CDR3 region: CASSQDLGQRTDTQYF. The part of the CDR3 DNA that was read is TGCGCCAGCAGCCAAGATCTCGGACAGCGCACAGATACG.

With respect to this clone: The read gets to within 3 residues of the CDR3 end, and the germline J gene fills in the rest. V is TRBV5-1 and J is TRBJ2-5; D gene ambiguous. The CDR3 has 13 residues. The V end was cut by 0 bases, the J end by 0 bases, with 3 bases between. The V gene's germline CDR1 is SGHRS and CDR2 YFSETQ. CDR3 DNA, as far as it was read: TGCGCCAGCAGCTTGGAGGACCAAGAGACC. Its protein product is CASSLEDQET. The complete CDR3 protein is CASSLEDQETQYF.

In regard to this clone: The read terminates 3 residues ahead of where the CDR3 ends, so the germline J gene completes it. V usage is TRBV6-1 and J usage is TRBJ1-2; no clear D gene. Germline values: CDR1 MNHNS, CDR2 SASEGT. This CDR3 contains 15 residues. The CDR3 bases that were read are TGTGCCAGCAGTGGCCTAGCGGGAGGATACAATGAC. Translated, it gives CASSGLAGGYND. The full CDR3 is CASSGLAGGYNDYTF.